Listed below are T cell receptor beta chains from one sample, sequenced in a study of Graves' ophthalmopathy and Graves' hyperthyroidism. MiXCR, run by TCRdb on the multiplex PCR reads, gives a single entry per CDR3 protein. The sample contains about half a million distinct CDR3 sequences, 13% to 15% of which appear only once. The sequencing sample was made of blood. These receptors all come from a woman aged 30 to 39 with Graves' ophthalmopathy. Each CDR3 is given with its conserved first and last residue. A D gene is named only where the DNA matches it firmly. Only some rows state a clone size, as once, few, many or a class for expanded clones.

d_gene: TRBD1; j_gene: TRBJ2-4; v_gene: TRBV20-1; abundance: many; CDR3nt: TGCAGTGCTAGATCCTATCTCAGGGGGCGCGGAAACATTAAGTACTTC; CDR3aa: CSARSYLRGRGNIKYF
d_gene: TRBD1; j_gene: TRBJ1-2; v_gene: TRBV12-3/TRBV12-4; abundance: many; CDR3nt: TGTGCCAGCAGTTTAGGGGCAGGGGGCGGTTATGGCTACACCTTC; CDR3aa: CASSLGAGGGYGYTF
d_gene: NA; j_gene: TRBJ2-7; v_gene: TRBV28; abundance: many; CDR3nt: TGTGCCAGCAGTTCCGGACGGGACTACGAGCAGTACTTC; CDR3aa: CASSSGRDYEQYF
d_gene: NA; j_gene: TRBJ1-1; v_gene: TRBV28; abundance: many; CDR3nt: TGTGCCGGAGGGGAAGTAGGGGGGGATGAAGCTTTCTTT; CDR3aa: CAGGEVGGDEAFF
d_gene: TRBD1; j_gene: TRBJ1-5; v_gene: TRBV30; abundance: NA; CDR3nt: TGTGCCTGGAGTGTATTAAGGACAGGAGGCAATCAGCCCCAGCATTTT; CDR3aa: CAWSVLRTGGNQPQHF
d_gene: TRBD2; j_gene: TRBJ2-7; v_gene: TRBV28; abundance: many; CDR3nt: TGTGCCAGCAGTCCCCGGGGGGGGTACGAGCAGTACTTC; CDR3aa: CASSPRGGYEQYF
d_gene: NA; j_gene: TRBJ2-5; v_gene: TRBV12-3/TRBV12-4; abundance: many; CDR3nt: TGTGCCAGCAGTTCCAGGAACCTCCAAGAGACCCAGTACTTC; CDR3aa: CASSSRNLQETQYF
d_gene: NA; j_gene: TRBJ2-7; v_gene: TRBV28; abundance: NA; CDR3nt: TGTGCCAGCAAATCAGGGGTTGTTGTTGGGTCCTACGAGCAGTACTTC; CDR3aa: CASKSGVVVGSYEQYF
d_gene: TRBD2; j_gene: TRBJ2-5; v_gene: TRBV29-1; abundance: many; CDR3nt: TGCAGCGTTGATTGGCCCTCGATAACGGGAGGGCAAGAGACCCAGTACTTC; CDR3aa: CSVDWPSITGGQETQYF
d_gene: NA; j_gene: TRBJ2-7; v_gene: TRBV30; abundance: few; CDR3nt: TGTGCCTGGAGTACAACAGAGGGTGTTTACGAGCAGTACTTC; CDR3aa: CAWSTTEGVYEQYF
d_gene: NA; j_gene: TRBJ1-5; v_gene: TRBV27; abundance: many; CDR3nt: TGTGCCAGCAGGCGGACAGCTAATCAGCCCCAGCATTTT; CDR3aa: CASRRTANQPQHF
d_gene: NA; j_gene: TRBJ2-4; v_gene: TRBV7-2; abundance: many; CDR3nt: TGTGCCAGCAGTCAGGGTGGCGGCATTAAGTACTTC; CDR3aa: CASSQGGGIKYF
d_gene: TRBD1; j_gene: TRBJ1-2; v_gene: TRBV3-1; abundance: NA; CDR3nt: TGTGCCAGCAGCCAAGATCGTCTGGCAGGGGGTATCGATGGCTACACCTTC; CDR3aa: CASSQDRLAGGIDGYTF
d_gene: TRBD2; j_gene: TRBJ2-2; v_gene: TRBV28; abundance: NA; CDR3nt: TGTGCCAGCACCCGACTGGGGGGGGCCGGGGAGCTGTTTTTT; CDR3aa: CASTRLGGAGELFF
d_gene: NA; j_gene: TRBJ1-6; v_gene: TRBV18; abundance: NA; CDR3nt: TGTGCCAGCTCACCTCGTAGGAGCTCCTATAATTCACCCCTCCACTTT; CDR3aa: CASSPRRSSYNSPLHF
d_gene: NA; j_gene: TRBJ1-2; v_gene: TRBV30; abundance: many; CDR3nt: TGTGCCTGGAGTCGAGCTTTTAACTATGGCTACACCTTC; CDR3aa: CAWSRAFNYGYTF
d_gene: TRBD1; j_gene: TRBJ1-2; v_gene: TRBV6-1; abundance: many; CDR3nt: TGTGCCAGCAGTGAAGCGAGGACAGGGTATCACTATGGCTACACCTTC; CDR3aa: CASSEARTGYHYGYTF
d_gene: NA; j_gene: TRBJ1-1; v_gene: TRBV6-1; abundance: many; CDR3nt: TGTGCCAGCAGTGGGGATATCTCCCCCGACACTGAAGCTTTCTTT; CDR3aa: CASSGDISPDTEAFF
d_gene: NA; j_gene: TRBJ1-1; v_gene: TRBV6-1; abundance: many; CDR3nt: TGTGCCAGCACCCGAAGGTCGGGACAACCGAACACTGAAGCTTTCTTT; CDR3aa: CASTRRSGQPNTEAFF
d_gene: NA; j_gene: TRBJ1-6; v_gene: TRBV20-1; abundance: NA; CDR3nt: TGCAGTGCCAGGAATGAGGGGTATTCACCCCTCCACTTT; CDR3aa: CSARNEGYSPLHF
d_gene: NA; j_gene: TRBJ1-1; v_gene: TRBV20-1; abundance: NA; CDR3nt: TGCAGTGCTAAAGTCGTGAACACTGAAGCTTTCTTT; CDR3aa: CSAKVVNTEAFF
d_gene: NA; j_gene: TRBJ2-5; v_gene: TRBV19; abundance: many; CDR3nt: TGTGCCAGTAGTATCACACCCCAAGAGACCCAGTACTTC; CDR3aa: CASSITPQETQYF
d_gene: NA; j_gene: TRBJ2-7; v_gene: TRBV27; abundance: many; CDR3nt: TGTGCCAGCAGTTCCCCCCTCCGGGGGTACAACGAGCAGTACTTC; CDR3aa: CASSSPLRGYNEQYF
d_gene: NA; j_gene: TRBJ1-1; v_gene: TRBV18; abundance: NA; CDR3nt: TGTGCCAGCTCTAAGGACGTCACTGAAGCTTTCTTT; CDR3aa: CASSKDVTEAFF
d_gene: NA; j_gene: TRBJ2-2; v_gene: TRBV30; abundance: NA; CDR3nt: TGTGCCTCCTACAGAGAACTCAACACCGGGGAGCTGTTTTTT; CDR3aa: CASYRELNTGELFF
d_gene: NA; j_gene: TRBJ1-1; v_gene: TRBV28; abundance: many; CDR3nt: TGTGCCAGCAGTCCATTGACAGCGAACACTGAAGCTTTCTTT; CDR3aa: CASSPLTANTEAFF
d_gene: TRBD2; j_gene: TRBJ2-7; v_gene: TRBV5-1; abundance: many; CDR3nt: TGCGCCAGCAGCCCCCGGACTAGCGGGACTTCCTACGAGCAGTACTTC; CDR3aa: CASSPRTSGTSYEQYF
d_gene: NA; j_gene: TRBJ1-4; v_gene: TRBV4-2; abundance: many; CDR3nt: TGTGCCAGCAGCCAAGATCAGGTTAATGAAAAACTGTTTTTT; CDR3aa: CASSQDQVNEKLFF
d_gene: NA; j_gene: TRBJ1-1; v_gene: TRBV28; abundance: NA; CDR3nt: TGTGCCACTCTTTCCCAGGGGCTTGGTGCTTTCTTT; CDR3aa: CATLSQGLGAFF
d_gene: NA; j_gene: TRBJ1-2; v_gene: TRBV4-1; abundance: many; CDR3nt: TGCGCCAGCAGCCAACTTACCCACAGGGGCTACACCTTC; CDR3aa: CASSQLTHRGYTF
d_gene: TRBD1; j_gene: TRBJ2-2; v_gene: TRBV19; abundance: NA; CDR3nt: TGTGCCAGTAGTACCGCACCGGGACAGGGTATAACCGGGGAGCTGTTTTTT; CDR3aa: CASSTAPGQGITGELFF
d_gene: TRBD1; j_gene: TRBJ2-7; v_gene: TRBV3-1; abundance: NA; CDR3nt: TGTGCCAGCAGCCCGGATTTACAGGGGGTTGGTGAGCAGTACTTC; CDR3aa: CASSPDLQGVGEQYF
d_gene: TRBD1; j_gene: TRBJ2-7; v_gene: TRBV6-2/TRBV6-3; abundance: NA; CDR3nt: TGTGCCAGCAGTGACCCCCGGGACAGGGCCTACGAGCAGTACTTC; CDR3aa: CASSDPRDRAYEQYF
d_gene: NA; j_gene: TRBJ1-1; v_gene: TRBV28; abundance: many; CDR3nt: TGTGCCAGCAGTCTCGCCCTTATTTCATGGTACACTGAAGCTTTCTTT; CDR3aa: CASSLALISWYTEAFF
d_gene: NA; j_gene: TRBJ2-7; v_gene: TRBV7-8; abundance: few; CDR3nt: TGTACCAGCAGCTTAGAACGGGGGGCGGGCGAGCAGTACTTC; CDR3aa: CTSSLERGAGEQYF
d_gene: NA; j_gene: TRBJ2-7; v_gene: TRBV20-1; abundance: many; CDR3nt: TGCAGTGCTAGAAGCCCTTGGAGCTCCTACGAGCAGTACTTC; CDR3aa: CSARSPWSSYEQYF